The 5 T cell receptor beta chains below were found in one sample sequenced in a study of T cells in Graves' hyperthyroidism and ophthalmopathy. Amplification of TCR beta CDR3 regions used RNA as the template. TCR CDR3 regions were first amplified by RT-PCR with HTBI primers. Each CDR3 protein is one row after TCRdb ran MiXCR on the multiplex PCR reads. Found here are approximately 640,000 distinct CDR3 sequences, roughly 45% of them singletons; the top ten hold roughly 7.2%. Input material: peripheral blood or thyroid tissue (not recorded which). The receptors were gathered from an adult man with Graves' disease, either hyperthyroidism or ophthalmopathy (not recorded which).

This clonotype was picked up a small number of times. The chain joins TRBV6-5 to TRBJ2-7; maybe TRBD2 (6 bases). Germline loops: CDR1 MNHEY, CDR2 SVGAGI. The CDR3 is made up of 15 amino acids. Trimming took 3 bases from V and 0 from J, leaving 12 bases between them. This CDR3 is CASSYRRGSSYEQYF. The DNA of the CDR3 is TGTGCCAGCAGTTATCGGCGGGGAAGCTCCTACGAGCAGTACTTC.

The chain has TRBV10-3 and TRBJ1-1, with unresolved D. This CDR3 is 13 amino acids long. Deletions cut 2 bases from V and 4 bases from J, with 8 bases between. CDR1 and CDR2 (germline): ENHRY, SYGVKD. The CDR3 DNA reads TGTGCCATCAGTGAGACAAGGAGCACTGAAGCTTTCTTT. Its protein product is CAISETRSTEAFF.

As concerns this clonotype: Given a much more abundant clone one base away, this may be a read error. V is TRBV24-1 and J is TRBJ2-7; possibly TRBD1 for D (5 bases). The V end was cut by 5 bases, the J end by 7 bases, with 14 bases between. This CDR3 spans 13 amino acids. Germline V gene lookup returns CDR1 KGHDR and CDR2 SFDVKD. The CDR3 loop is CATSGYAGREQYF. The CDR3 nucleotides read TGTGCCACCAGTGGTTACGCAGGGCGGGAGCAGTACTTC.

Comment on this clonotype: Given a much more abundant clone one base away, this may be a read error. CDR3 in DNA: TGTGCCAGCAGGAGGATCTGGACAGGGGTTAGCTCTGGGGCCAACGTCCTGACTTTC. This translates into CASRRIWTGVSSGANVLTF. The chain recombines TRBV2 with TRBJ2-6, with TRBD1 matching over 9 bases. V lost 6 bases and J lost 0; bases outside the gene matches: 12. CDR1 is SNHLY and CDR2 is FYNNEI in the germline V gene. The CDR3 is 19 amino acids. The full variable domain, completed using reference TRBV2 and TRBJ2-6, is EPEVTQTPSHQVTQMGQEVILRCVPISNHLYFYWYRQILGQKVEFLVSFYNNEISEKSEIFDDQFSVERPDGSNFTLKIRSTKLEDSAMYFCASRRIWTGVSSGANVLTFGAGSRLTVL.

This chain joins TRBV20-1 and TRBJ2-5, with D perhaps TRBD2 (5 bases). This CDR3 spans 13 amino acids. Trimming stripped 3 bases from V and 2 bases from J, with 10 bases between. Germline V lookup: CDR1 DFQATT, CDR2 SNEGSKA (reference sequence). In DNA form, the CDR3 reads TGCAGTGCTAGTGCCCCGGGACAAGAGACCCAGTACTTC. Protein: CSASAPGQETQYF.